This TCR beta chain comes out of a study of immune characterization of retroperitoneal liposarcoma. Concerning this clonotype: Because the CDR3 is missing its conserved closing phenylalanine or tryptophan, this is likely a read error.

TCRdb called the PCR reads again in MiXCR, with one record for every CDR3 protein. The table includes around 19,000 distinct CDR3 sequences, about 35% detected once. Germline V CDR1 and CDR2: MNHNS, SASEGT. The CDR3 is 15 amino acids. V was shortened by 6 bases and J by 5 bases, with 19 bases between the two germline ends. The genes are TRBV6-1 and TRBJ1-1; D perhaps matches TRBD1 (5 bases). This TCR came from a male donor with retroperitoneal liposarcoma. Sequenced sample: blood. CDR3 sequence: CASSPIPGGGTEAFS. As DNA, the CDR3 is TGTGCCAGCAGCCCGATACCGGGGGGGGGGACTGAAGCTTTCTCT.